This record concerns one T cell receptor (beta chain) sequence. Self-reported history from a screening survey and questionnaire set each donor's cohort. These data come from a study of blood T cell repertoires in COVID-19. For the study at large: Acute and convalescent COVID-19 specimens originated in the United States, Italy and Spain.

Per the authors' pipeline: Estimates of nucleated cell counts were drawn from the amplification of reference gene primers. Clones were read by immunoSEQ multiplex PCR, and TCRdb kept only the in-frame ones, dropping some. V, J and clone size reflect that table, while D and trimming were determined from the DNA. The sample includes about 220,000 clones, roughly 86% seen only once; the top ten take 2.5% to 3%. Trimming pared 4 bases from V and 6 bases from J, leaving 17 bases between. Germline V CDR1 and CDR2: SGHNT, YYREEE (reference sequence). The CDR3 is 15 amino acids. The TCR was taken from a woman in her twenties or thirties with acute COVID-19. This chain joins TRBV5-4 and TRBJ2-1, with D perhaps matching TRBD2 (6 bases). Sequencing was done on a sample of PBMCs or T cells enriched from blood (not recorded which). Written as DNA, the CDR3 is TGTGCCAGCAGCGCTTCTTACCGGGACTCCAATGAGCAGTTCTTC. Translating gives CASSASYRDSNEQFF.